Listed below are T cell receptor beta chains from one sample, sequenced in a study of cytomegalovirus exposure and HLA in healthy donors. Sequencing used immunoSEQ multiplex PCR; TCRdb keeps in-frame clones, though not all of them. This table holds 95,000 to 150,000 clones. Sequencing input: PBMCs. These receptors were taken from a man aged 18 to 30 in good health and CMV-seronegative. Each CDR3 is given with its conserved first and last residue. A D gene is named only where the DNA matches it firmly.

J gene: TRBJ2-2
CDR3 length: 17
V gene: TRBV25-1
D gene: TRBD1
CDR3 DNA: TGTGCCAGCAGTATCAGACCAGGGACAGATAACACCGGGGAGCTGTTTTTT
CDR3 protein: CASSIRPGTDNTGELFF

J gene: TRBJ2-1
CDR3 length: 12
V gene: TRBV7-6
D gene: .
CDR3 DNA: TGTGCCAGCAGCACCACTTCATATGAGCAGTTCTTC
CDR3 protein: CASSTTSYEQFF

J gene: TRBJ2-5
CDR3 length: 13
V gene: TRBV27
D gene: .
CDR3 DNA: TGTGCCAGCAGTTCCAGACAGGAGGAGACCCAGTACTTC
CDR3 protein: CASSSRQEETQYF

J gene: TRBJ1-1
CDR3 length: 15
V gene: TRBV4-1
D gene: .
CDR3 DNA: TGCGCCAGCAGCCTACAGGCAGGCACGAACACTGAAGCTTTCTTT
CDR3 protein: CASSLQAGTNTEAFF

J gene: TRBJ1-1
CDR3 length: 14
V gene: TRBV9
D gene: .
CDR3 DNA: TGTGCCAGCAGCCCTAGCGATATGAACACTGAAGCTTTCTTT
CDR3 protein: CASSPSDMNTEAFF

J gene: TRBJ2-5
CDR3 length: 13
V gene: TRBV7-8
D gene: .
CDR3 DNA: TGTGCCAGCAGCATCAGGGCAGGGGAGACCCAGTACTTC
CDR3 protein: CASSIRAGETQYF

J gene: TRBJ2-1
CDR3 length: 19
V gene: TRBV2
D gene: TRBD2
CDR3 DNA: TGTGCCAGCCTGGCTTCTAGCGGGAGGGCCTATGGTCACTACAATGAGCAGTTCTTC
CDR3 protein: CASLASSGRAYGHYNEQFF

J gene: TRBJ2-5
CDR3 length: 13
V gene: TRBV19
D gene: .
CDR3 DNA: TGTGCCAGTAGTAGCAGGGTCCAAGAGACCCAGTACTTC
CDR3 protein: CASSSRVQETQYF

J gene: TRBJ1-1
CDR3 length: 17
V gene: TRBV7-9
D gene: TRBD1
CDR3 DNA: TGTGCCAGCAGTCAACAGGGGGGTATAGGGAGTTTTGTTGAAGCTTTCTTT
CDR3 protein: CASSQQGGIGSFVEAFF

J gene: TRBJ2-5
CDR3 length: 13
V gene: TRBV2
D gene: TRBD1
CDR3 DNA: TGTGCCAGCTCGAGGACAGGGACGGAGACCCAGTACTTC
CDR3 protein: CASSRTGTETQYF

J gene: TRBJ1-3
CDR3 length: 14
V gene: TRBV15
D gene: .
CDR3 DNA: TGTGCCACCAGCAGGGGGGGATCTGGAAACACCATATATTTT
CDR3 protein: CATSRGGSGNTIYF

J gene: TRBJ2-2
CDR3 length: 15
V gene: TRBV9
D gene: TRBD1
CDR3 DNA: TGTGCCAGCAGCGGCCCCACAGGGGACACCGGGGAGCTGTTTTTT
CDR3 protein: CASSGPTGDTGELFF

J gene: TRBJ1-1
CDR3 length: 15
V gene: TRBV18
D gene: .
CDR3 DNA: TGTGCCAGCTCACCACCGACGACAGGGAACACTGAAGCTTTCTTT
CDR3 protein: CASSPPTTGNTEAFF

J gene: TRBJ2-7
CDR3 length: 14
V gene: TRBV7-2
D gene: .
CDR3 DNA: TGTGCCAGCACCCTAACTAGCAACTCCTACGAGCAGTACTTC
CDR3 protein: CASTLTSNSYEQYF

J gene: TRBJ2-6
CDR3 length: 21
V gene: TRBV5-1
D gene: TRBD2
CDR3 DNA: TGCGCCAGCAGCTTGACCGGGACTAGCGGGGGACGCCGCTCTGGGGCCAACGTCCTGACTTTC
CDR3 protein: CASSLTGTSGGRRSGANVLTF

J gene: TRBJ2-1
CDR3 length: 16
V gene: TRBV5-1
D gene: .
CDR3 DNA: TGCGCCAGCAGCCCGGGTGGGGGGATAAGCTACAATGAGCAGTTCTTC
CDR3 protein: CASSPGGGISYNEQFF

J gene: TRBJ1-1
CDR3 length: 15
V gene: TRBV5-1
D gene: .
CDR3 DNA: TGCGCCAGCAGCTTGGAAGCTCGGAGGAACACTGAAGCTTTCTTT
CDR3 protein: CASSLEARRNTEAFF

J gene: TRBJ2-5
CDR3 length: 14
V gene: TRBV6-5
D gene: .
CDR3 DNA: TGTGCCAGCAGTTACGGTTCAGGGCGGGAGACCCAGTACTTC
CDR3 protein: CASSYGSGRETQYF

J gene: TRBJ2-3
CDR3 length: 16
V gene: TRBV30
D gene: TRBD2
CDR3 DNA: TGTGCCTGGAGTGCAGGGACTAGCGATAGCACAGATACGCAGTATTTT
CDR3 protein: CAWSAGTSDSTDTQYF

J gene: TRBJ1-6
CDR3 length: 15
V gene: TRBV19
D gene: TRBD1
CDR3 DNA: TGTGCCAGTAGCCCACAGGGGGCGCAGAATTCACCCCTCCACTTT
CDR3 protein: CASSPQGAQNSPLHF